Listed below are T cell receptor beta chains from one sample, sequenced in a study of shared clonotypes between healthy human individuals. Measured with immunoSEQ multiplex PCR; TCRdb has only the in-frame clones, and not every one. The repertoire holds about 1 million clones, with about 70% as singletons. The source material was memory CD4+ T cells sorted from blood. The receptors were gathered from a man younger than 35 in good health. CDR3s include the opening cysteine and the closing phenylalanine or tryptophan. A D gene is named only where the DNA matches it firmly. Clone size is shown for a subset of rows, as once, few, many or a class of expanded clone.

CDR3 DNA | CDR3 protein | J gene | V gene | D gene | clone size
TGTGCCAGCAGCTTAGATGGGACAGGCACCTCACCCCTCCACTTT | CASSLDGTGTSPLHF | TRBJ1-6 | TRBV11-2 | TRBD1 | NA
TGTGCCAGCAGACAGGGGGCCCTAACCGGGGAGCTGTTTTTT | CASRQGALTGELFF | TRBJ2-2 | TRBV6-1 | TRBD1 | few
TGTGCCAGCAGCGACAGGGTGGACTACGAGCAGTACTTC | CASSDRVDYEQYF | TRBJ2-7 | TRBV6-6 | TRBD1 | once
TGTGCCAGCAGCGTAGGGCGGGGCCACAATGAGCAGTTCTTC | CASSVGRGHNEQFF | TRBJ2-1 | TRBV9 | NA | NA
TGTGCCAGCAGCGCCACCGGGGAGACCCAGTACTTC | CASSATGETQYF | TRBJ2-5 | TRBV2 | NA | many
TGTGCCAGTAGTTCTAACCGGGAGACCCAGTACTTC | CASSSNRETQYF | TRBJ2-5 | TRBV7-2 | NA | many
TGTGCCAGCAGCGTACAAGGGCGGGAGTCAGATACGCAGTATTTT | CASSVQGRESDTQYF | TRBJ2-3 | TRBV9 | TRBD2 | NA
TGTGCCAGCAGCCCAACGGGAAGCGGGGCTAGGTCCCTCTACGAGCAGTACTTC | CASSPTGSGARSLYEQYF | TRBJ2-7 | TRBV9 | TRBD2 | once
TGTGCCTGGGCCCAAAAACAGGGGCATGGGGAGCTGTTTTTT | CAWAQKQGHGELFF | TRBJ2-2 | TRBV30 | TRBD1 | NA
TGTGCCAGCAGTTTAGGGGGCGGTCAGGGGGCGCCTTACTTC | CASSLGGGQGAPYF | TRBJ2-7 | TRBV28 | TRBD1 | NA
TGTGCCAGCAGCCCCGGTGGGAGGACGGATCAGCCCCAGCATTTT | CASSPGGRTDQPQHF | TRBJ1-5 | TRBV7-2 | NA | many
TGTGCCAGCACCGGCACCCAAGATACGCAGTATTTT | CASTGTQDTQYF | TRBJ2-3 | TRBV6-1 | NA | NA
TGTGCCAGTAGTGACGGAAGGAACTATGGCTACACCTTC | CASSDGRNYGYTF | TRBJ1-2 | TRBV19 | NA | once
TGTGCCAGCAGTCCGATGAGCCCGGGACAGGCTAATTCACCCCTCCACTTT | CASSPMSPGQANSPLHF | TRBJ1-6 | TRBV27 | TRBD1 | few
TGTGCCAGCACCCTGGCCGGTAGGGGGCGCCTCGGTTTCCCAGATACGCAGTATTTT | CASTLAGRGRLGFPDTQYF | TRBJ2-3 | TRBV5-6 | TRBD1 | NA
TGTGCCAGCAGCCCACAACAGGGATACTATGGCTACACCTTC | CASSPQQGYYGYTF | TRBJ1-2 | TRBV9 | NA | NA
TGTGCCAGCAGTTTAAGTTGGACTGAAGCTTTCTTT | CASSLSWTEAFF | TRBJ1-1 | TRBV28 | NA | NA
TGTGCCAGCGGACGGGGGACAGGGAAAGAGACCCAGTACTTC | CASGRGTGKETQYF | TRBJ2-5 | TRBV6-6 | TRBD1 | NA
TGTGCCAGCAGCTTGGCGGGACAGAGCTCCTATAATTCACCCCTCCACTTT | CASSLAGQSSYNSPLHF | TRBJ1-6 | TRBV5-4 | TRBD1 | many
TGTGCCAGCAGTCCCCCGGGAGGGGGTAATCAGCCCCAGCATTTT | CASSPPGGGNQPQHF | TRBJ1-5 | TRBV6-1 | NA | NA
TGTGCCAGCAGTCGTAGCGGGACGGGGGAGACCCAGTACTTC | CASSRSGTGETQYF | TRBJ2-5 | TRBV6-6 | TRBD2 | NA
TGCGCCAGCAGGACAGAACCTACGACTGGGGAGCAGTTCTTC | CASRTEPTTGEQFF | TRBJ2-1 | TRBV5-1 | NA | once
TGCGCCAGCAGTTGGGGGAGCGGGGGGACCTACGAGCAGTACTTC | CASSWGSGGTYEQYF | TRBJ2-7 | TRBV5-1 | TRBD2 | NA
TGTGCCAGCACCGAGGGGCGGGGGGTGGAGACCCAGTACTTC | CASTEGRGVETQYF | TRBJ2-5 | TRBV28 | TRBD2 | once
TGTGCCAGTTCGGACAGGGTGAATGGCTACACCTTC | CASSDRVNGYTF | TRBJ1-2 | TRBV19 | TRBD1 | NA
TGTGCCAGCATCCGGGCGAACAATGAGCAGTTCTTC | CASIRANNEQFF | TRBJ2-1 | TRBV7-3 | NA | NA
TGTGCCAGCAGCCCGACAGGGGATGAGCAGTACTTC | CASSPTGDEQYF | TRBJ2-7 | TRBV11-2 | TRBD1 | NA
TGTGCCAGCAGCAATTTGCGAAGGGCTAGCGGGTCCCCCTACGAGCAGTACTTC | CASSNLRRASGSPYEQYF | TRBJ2-7 | TRBV21-1 | NA | NA
TGTGCCAGCAGCTTAGCCGGGGGCCGAGAGACCCAGTACTTC | CASSLAGGRETQYF | TRBJ2-5 | TRBV7-2 | NA | NA
TGCGCCAGCAGCTTGGGACAGGGAAAGTCTTCACCCCTCCACTTT | CASSLGQGKSSPLHF | TRBJ1-6 | TRBV5-1 | TRBD1 | NA
TGCGCCAGCAGCCAAGAAGACAGGGCGTCTGAAGCTTTCTTT | CASSQEDRASEAFF | TRBJ1-1 | TRBV4-3 | TRBD1 | NA
TGTGCCAGCAGTTTCAGGGGCGGTTGGTACTTC | CASSFRGGWYF | TRBJ2-7 | TRBV11-2 | NA | NA
TGTGCCAGCAGCTCGCCTTGGACAGCAATTGGCACTGAAGCTTTCTTT | CASSSPWTAIGTEAFF | TRBJ1-1 | TRBV11-2 | NA | NA
TGTGCCAGCAGCTTATTTATTGGGGTGGGAGAGACCCAGTACTTC | CASSLFIGVGETQYF | TRBJ2-5 | TRBV7-2 | NA | NA
TGTGCCAGCAATAAGGGGCCCTACAATGAGCAGTTCTTC | CASNKGPYNEQFF | TRBJ2-1 | TRBV2 | NA | few
TGTGCCATCAGCCCAGATTCAGATACGCAGTATTTT | CAISPDSDTQYF | TRBJ2-3 | TRBV10-3 | NA | many
TGTGCCTGGACAGATTATAATTCACCCCTCCACTTT | CAWTDYNSPLHF | TRBJ1-6 | TRBV30 | NA | NA
TGTGCCACTTACCTCGGGGGGACAGGGGACTACGAGCAGTACTTC | CATYLGGTGDYEQYF | TRBJ2-7 | TRBV6-6 | TRBD1 | NA
TGTGCCAGCTCACCAGGGAAGCACCCAGATACGCAGTATTTT | CASSPGKHPDTQYF | TRBJ2-3 | TRBV18 | NA | NA
TGTGCCAGCAGCCCCGAGACAGGGGTAGGGGAGACCCAGTACTTC | CASSPETGVGETQYF | TRBJ2-5 | TRBV11-2 | TRBD1 | NA
TGTGCCAGCAGCTTGGCAGGGGTGGACAACGTCCTGACTTTC | CASSLAGVDNVLTF | TRBJ2-6 | TRBV5-6 | NA | NA
TGTGCCAGCAGTTCAAACGCAGATACGCAGTATTTT | CASSSNADTQYF | TRBJ2-3 | TRBV28 | NA | NA
TGTGCCATCAATAGTGCTAGCACAGATACGCAGTATTTT | CAINSASTDTQYF | TRBJ2-3 | TRBV10-3 | NA | NA
TGCGCCAGCAGCTTGCGGGGGGTCGACAATGAGCAGTTCTTC | CASSLRGVDNEQFF | TRBJ2-1 | TRBV5-1 | TRBD2 | NA
TGCGCCAGCAGTGTACAGGGGGGCGCGGGAGAAAAACTGTTTTTT | CASSVQGGAGEKLFF | TRBJ1-4 | TRBV5-1 | TRBD1 | NA
TGCGCCAGCAGCTTGTGGGGGTATACGAACACTGAAGCTTTCTTT | CASSLWGYTNTEAFF | TRBJ1-1 | TRBV5-1 | NA | NA
TGTGCCAGCAGGGGGGCAGCCTTGACTAATGAAAAACTGTTTTTT | CASRGAALTNEKLFF | TRBJ1-4 | TRBV6-1 | NA | NA
TGTGCCAGCAGCCTAACGGGGGGCAGGGCAGATACGCAGTATTTT | CASSLTGGRADTQYF | TRBJ2-3 | TRBV2 | NA | NA
TGCGCCAGCAGTAGCACAGGGCACACTGAAGCTTTCTTT | CASSSTGHTEAFF | TRBJ1-1 | TRBV5-1 | NA | NA
TGTGCCAGCAGCCGTTGGGACAGGGTGGCGGAGACCCAGTACTTC | CASSRWDRVAETQYF | TRBJ2-5 | TRBV5-4 | TRBD1 | NA
TGTGCCAGCAGTTTGGGGGCTGGGGAGCTGTTTTTT | CASSLGAGELFF | TRBJ2-2 | TRBV6-5 | NA | NA
TGTGCCTGGAGTGCGCGGGGGTCGTCCGAGCAGTACTTC | CAWSARGSSEQYF | TRBJ2-7 | TRBV30 | TRBD2 | NA
TGCGCCAGCAGCCAAGAGTGGGTCCTCTCCTACAATGAGCAGTTCTTC | CASSQEWVLSYNEQFF | TRBJ2-1 | TRBV4-3 | NA | NA
TGTGCCAGCTCACCCGACGCCATGACGCAGTATTTT | CASSPDAMTQYF | TRBJ2-3 | TRBV18 | NA | NA